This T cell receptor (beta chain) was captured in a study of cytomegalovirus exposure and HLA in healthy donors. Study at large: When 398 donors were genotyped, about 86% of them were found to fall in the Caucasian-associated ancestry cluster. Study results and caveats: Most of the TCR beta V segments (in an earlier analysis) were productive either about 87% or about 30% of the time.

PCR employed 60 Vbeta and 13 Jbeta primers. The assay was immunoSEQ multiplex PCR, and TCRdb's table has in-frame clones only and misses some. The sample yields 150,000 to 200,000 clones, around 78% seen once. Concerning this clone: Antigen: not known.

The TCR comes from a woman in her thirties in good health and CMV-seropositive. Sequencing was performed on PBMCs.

CDR3 region: CASSLRGEQYF. As DNA, the CDR3 is TGTGCCAGCAGTTTACGAGGTGAGCAGTACTTC. This sequence joins TRBV28 and TRBJ2-7, with D hard to call. Trimming pared 2 bases from V and 7 bases from J, leaving 6 bases between. Germline values: CDR1 MDHEN, CDR2 SYDVKM. The length of the CDR3 is 11 residues.